The 24 T cell receptor beta chains reported below all come from one sample, sequenced in a study of OX40 agonist ivuxolimab in advanced cancers. Produced via immunoSEQ multiplex PCR; TCRdb's table is partial and in-frame only. The sample records more than 25,000 clones, about 82% being singletons. The sample was CD4+ or CD8+ T cells sorted from blood, taken in a trial of the OX40 agonist ivuxolimab. Every receptor here comes from an adult with an advanced solid tumor such as melanoma, head and neck, liver or kidney cancer.

The V call is TRBV11-2, the J call TRBJ2-7; 7 bases match TRBD2. Germline V gene lookup returns CDR1 SGHAT and CDR2 FQNNGV. This CDR3 comprises 16 residues. Trimming removed 5 bases from V and 4 bases from J; junction bases left unmatched: 14. The chain's CDR3 is CASSSHVGGSRYEQYF. CDR3 DNA: TGTGCCAGCAGCAGTCACGTCGGGGGGAGTAGGTACGAGCAGTACTTC.

V is TRBV5-6 and J is TRBJ2-4; TRBD1 aligns across 11 bases. The junction had 10 bases not matched to a gene; V was cut back by 3 bases and J by 8 bases. The CDR3 is 16 residues long. Germline loops: CDR1 SGHDT, CDR2 YYEEEE. The CDR3 is CASSSMPGQGGYIQYF. The CDR3 region has the DNA TGTGCCAGCAGCTCGATGCCGGGACAGGGGGGGTACATTCAGTACTTC.

This clone was detected only once. This sequence joins TRBV7-9 and TRBJ1-1; no clear D gene. Trimming left V 3 bases short and J 1 base short, with 12 bases between. The CDR3 runs 15 residues. The germline V gene has CDR1 SEHNR and CDR2 FQNEAQ (reference sequence). CDR3 sequence reads: CASSFSGVGNTEAFF. Written as DNA, the CDR3 is TGTGCCAGCAGCTTCTCTGGGGTAGGGAACACTGAAGCTTTCTTT. The full variable domain, rest sourced from reference TRBV7-9 and TRBJ1-1, is DTGVSQNPRHKITKRGQNVTFRCDPISEHNRLYWYRQTLGQGPEFLTYFQNEAQLEKSRLLSDRFSAERPKGSFSTLEIQRTEQGDSAMYLCASSFSGVGNTEAFFGQGTRLTVV.

CDR3 nucleotides: TGTGCCAGTAGTATAGGGCGTGAAGCTTTCTTT. Translation gives CASSIGREAFF. The gene calls are TRBV19 and TRBJ1-1, with D uncertain. The CDR3 spans 11 residues. CDR1 and CDR2 from the germline V gene are LNHDA and SQIVND (reference sequence). Trimming stripped 1 base from V and 7 bases from J, with 4 bases between.

The CDR3 here is CASSQAGLSYEQYF. The CDR3 region has the DNA TGCGCCAGCAGCCAAGCTGGACTAAGCTACGAGCAGTACTTC. V gene TRBV4-1 combines with J gene TRBJ2-7; TRBD2 might be the D (6 bases). The CDR3 sequence is 14 residues long. Germline CDR1 and CDR2: MGHRA and YSYEKL. Trimming took off 1 base at V and 3 bases at J, with 10 bases between the two ends.

V gene TRBV2 combines with J gene TRBJ2-5; 9 bases map to TRBD2. CDR1 is SNHLY and CDR2 is FYNNEI in the germline V gene. This CDR3 has 17 residues. Trimming at V came to 8 bases and at J to 5 bases, leaving 18 bases not matched to a gene. This chain's CDR3 is CASLEGSGSLRWETQYF. As DNA, the CDR3 is TGTGCCAGCCTCGAGGGTAGCGGGAGTCTCCGTTGGGAGACCCAGTACTTC. Variable domain in full (rest from reference TRBV2 and TRBJ2-5): EPEVTQTPSHQVTQMGQEVILRCVPISNHLYFYWYRQILGQKVEFLVSFYNNEISEKSEIFDDQFSVERPDGSNFTLKIRSTKLEDSAMYFCASLEGSGSLRWETQYFGPGTRLLVL.

CDR3 coding DNA: TGCGCCAGCAGCCTGTATGACAGACCCCAAGAGACCCAGTACTTC. Translated, it gives CASSLYDRPQETQYF. The V and J genes are TRBV4-1 and TRBJ2-5, with D maybe TRBD1 (5 bases). This CDR3 has 15 amino acids. V lost 4 bases and J lost 1, with 13 bases in between. Germline V CDR1 and CDR2: MGHRA, YSYEKL.

This clone was counted only a few times. The chain has TRBV9 and TRBJ2-1; 12 positions agree with TRBD2. In germline, CDR1 is SGDLS, CDR2 YYNGEE. The ends lost 4 bases at V and 7 bases at J; junction bases unmatched: 9. This CDR3 is 16 amino acids long. The CDR3 region has the DNA TGTGCCAGCAGCTCGAGGACTAGCGGGACAAGAAATGAGCAGTTCTTC. It codes for CASSSRTSGTRNEQFF.

This clone came up once. The chain joins TRBV6-6 to TRBJ2-1; TRBD1 aligns across 9 bases. The CDR3 has 14 amino acids. In germline, CDR1 is MNHNY, CDR2 SVGAGI (reference sequence). Trimming at V came to 0 bases and at J to 8 bases, leaving 2 bases not matched to a gene. Here the CDR3 reads CASSYSWTGDEQFF. The CDR3 DNA reads TGTGCCAGCAGTTACTCATGGACAGGGGATGAGCAGTTCTTC.

The chain recombines TRBV27 with TRBJ2-1; possibly TRBD1 for D (8 bases). V lost 6 bases, J lost 8 bases, and 17 bases lay in between. The CDR3 extends over 14 amino acids. Looked up from germline, CDR1 is MNHEY and CDR2 is SMNVEV (reference sequence). CDR3 nucleotide sequence: TGTGCCAGCAGCATAGGACAGGGAGGGGATGAGCAGTTCTTC. Its protein product is CASSIGQGGDEQFF.

This sequence joins TRBV7-6 and TRBJ1-6; the D gene is possibly TRBD1 (5 bases). This CDR3 is 15 amino acids long. Per the germline V gene, CDR1 is SGHVS and CDR2 is FNYEAQ. V was cut by 2 bases and J by 7 bases, with 12 bases left in between. CDR3 DNA: TGTGCCAGCAGCTTATCGGGGGTGGGGAATTCACCCCTCCACTTT. The encoded protein is CASSLSGVGNSPLHF.

This rearrangement joins TRBV30 to TRBJ1-6; 8 bases match TRBD1. V was clipped by 4 bases and J by 6 bases; unmatched bases: 5. The CDR3 sequence is 14 residues long. CDR1 and CDR2 (germline): GTSNPN, SVGIG (reference sequence). CDR3 protein: CAWNLGQGNSPLHF. The CDR3 nucleotides are TGTGCCTGGAATCTAGGACAGGGTAATTCACCCCTCCACTTT. The complete variable domain, with remaining parts taken from reference TRBV30 and TRBJ1-6, reads SQTIHQWPATLVQPVGSPLSLECTVEGTSNPNLYWYRQAAGRGLQLLFYSVGIGQISSEVPQNLSASRPQDRQFILSSKKLLLSDSGFYLCAWNLGQGNSPLHFGNGTRLTVT.

This clone was counted only a few times. The CDR3 coding sequence is TGCGCCAGCAGACAAATGCCGGTCGGATCCTACGAGCAGTACTTC. It specifies CASRQMPVGSYEQYF. This chain connects TRBV4-1 to TRBJ2-7; D ambiguous. CDR1 is MGHRA, CDR2 YSYEKL, per germline. The CDR3 length is 15 residues. Trimming pared 6 bases from V and 1 base from J, leaving 16 bases between.

The chain links TRBV7-3 to TRBJ2-1, with 7 bases fitting TRBD2. Germline CDR1 reads SGHTA; CDR2 reads FQGTGA. J gave up 0 bases and V 5 bases, and 1 base lay outside the gene matches. The length of the CDR3 is 14 residues. As DNA, the CDR3 is TGTGCCAGCAGCCCTAGCGGCTCCTACAATGAGCAGTTCTTC. This gives the protein CASSPSGSYNEQFF.

The V gene is TRBV7-9, the J gene TRBJ2-7; tentative D call: TRBD2 (6 bases). Germline V gives CDR1 SEHNR, CDR2 FQNEAQ (reference sequence). This CDR3 comprises 15 residues. Between the trimmed V and J ends, which lost 6 bases and 6 bases, there was a span of 21 bases. Written as DNA, the CDR3 is TGTGCCAGCAGTCGCCCATCGGGAGTGCTCCTCGAGCAGTACTTC. This translates into CASSRPSGVLLEQYF.

The chain is built from TRBV21-1 and TRBJ2-7; the table's D gene call, TRBD2, was not cross checked with the DNA. TRBV21-1 is noted as a pseudogene. CDR3 length: 15 amino acids. CDR3 loop: CASSNTYGGGYEQYF. The DNA for the CDR3 is TGTGCCAGCAGCAATACGTACGGCGGAGGGTACGAGCAGTACTTC.

The CDR3 DNA sequence: TGCGCCAGCAGCTTGGATGGGGTTGAACGAGAGACCCAGTACTTC. Translation gives CASSLDGVERETQYF. The chain links TRBV5-1 to TRBJ2-5; D unclear. The CDR3 runs 15 residues. Germline V gives CDR1 SGHRS, CDR2 YFSETQ. V dropped 0 bases and J dropped 4 bases, with 13 bases sitting between them.

The V and J genes are TRBV4-1 and TRBJ2-7, with TRBD2 matching over 7 bases. The CDR3 has 15 residues. V lost 1 base and J lost 4; bases outside the gene matches: 7. Germline CDR1 reads MGHRA; CDR2 reads YSYEKL. This chain's CDR3 is CASSQAVAGFYEQYF. The DNA of the CDR3 is TGCGCCAGCAGCCAAGCTGTAGCGGGTTTTTACGAGCAGTACTTC.

V usage is TRBV7-9 and J usage is TRBJ1-1; 8 bases agree with TRBD1. This CDR3 region has 14 residues. J lost 4 bases, V lost 4 bases, and 5 bases had no gene match. CDR1 SEHNR and CDR2 FQNEAQ come from the germline V gene (reference sequence). The CDR3 DNA reads as TGTGCCAGCAGCTCATACAGGGGGGTCACTGAAGCTTTCTTT. As protein: CASSSYRGVTEAFF. The complete variable domain, with remaining parts taken from reference TRBV7-9 and TRBJ1-1, reads DTGVSQNPRHKITKRGQNVTFRCDPISEHNRLYWYRQTLGQGPEFLTYFQNEAQLEKSRLLSDRFSAERPKGSFSTLEIQRTEQGDSAMYLCASSSYRGVTEAFFGQGTRLTVV.

Details on this clone: This may be a read error, as it is one base from a much larger clone. The gene calls are TRBV27 and TRBJ2-7; D is possibly TRBD1 (6 bases). Trimming left V 3 bases short and J 1 base short, with 7 bases between. The CDR3 is 13 amino acids. Germline-derived CDR1 and CDR2 are MNHEY and SMNVEV (reference sequence). CDR3 in DNA: TGTGCCAGCAGTTTCGGACAGTCCTACGAGCAGTACTTC. Protein: CASSFGQSYEQYF.

This chain uses TRBV11-3 with TRBJ2-5; 16 bases align to TRBD2. V lost 5 bases and J lost 5; bases outside the gene matches: 11. There are 18 residues in the CDR3. Germline assignment: CDR1 SGHNT and CDR2 YENEEA. The CDR3 spells CASSAPGTSGRAWETQYF. DNA of the CDR3: TGTGCCAGCAGCGCCCCCGGGACTAGCGGGAGGGCATGGGAGACCCAGTACTTC.

The chain recombines TRBV13 with TRBJ2-5; 9 nucleotides align to TRBD1. Germline assignment: CDR1 PRHDT and CDR2 FYEKMQ (reference sequence). With 4 bases clipped from V and 5 bases from J, the junction kept 11 bases outside the gene matches. The CDR3 totals 16 residues. The CDR3, as DNA: TGTGCCAGCAGCTACAAGACAGGGGGATTTCTGGAGACCCAGTACTTC. Protein product: CASSYKTGGFLETQYF. The full variable domain, in which reference TRBV13 and TRBJ2-5 provide the parts outside the CDR3, is AAGVIQSPRHLIKEKRETATLKCYPIPRHDTVYWYQQGPGQDPQFLISFYEKMQSDKGSIPDRFSAQQFSDYHSELNMSSLELGDSALYFCASSYKTGGFLETQYFGPGTRLLVL.

The V call is TRBV5-1, the J call TRBJ2-1; D not resolved. V dropped 1 base and J dropped 3 bases, with 5 bases sitting between them. The CDR3 is made up of 13 amino acids. Germline lookup yields CDR1 SGHRS and CDR2 YFSETQ. Here the CDR3 reads CASSLSYYNEQFF. CDR3 in DNA: TGCGCCAGCAGCTTGTCCTACTACAATGAGCAGTTCTTC.

The CDR3 loop is CASSYSIGGYTGELFF. The DNA of the CDR3 is TGTGCCAGCAGTTACTCGATTGGGGGGTACACCGGGGAGCTGTTTTTT. The chain has TRBV6-6 and TRBJ2-2; possible D gene TRBD2, 6 bases. This CDR3 is 16 amino acids long. The germline CDR1 and CDR2 sequences are MNHNY and SVGAGI (reference sequence). V lost 0 bases, J lost 3 bases, and 11 bases lay in between.